The rows below give T cell receptor beta chains drawn from one sample of a study of blood T cell repertoires in COVID-19. The table came from immunoSEQ multiplex PCR; TCRdb's copy has only in-frame clones and leaves some out. Of approximately 300,000 clones in the sample, around 90% were seen once. Sequencing was done on a sample of PBMCs or T cells enriched from blood (not recorded which). The origin of the receptors is a man aged 55 to 70 who had recovered from COVID-19. Each CDR3 is given with its conserved first and last residue. The D gene is left open where the match is weak. Part of the rows lack a size; the others show once, few, many or a class for expanded clones.

v_call,clone_size,j_call,d_call,cdr3_aa,cdr3_nt
TRBV27,.,TRBJ2-4,TRBD1,CASSLSAGRGPNIQYF,TGTGCCAGCAGTTTATCGGCGGGCAGGGGGCCTAACATTCAGTACTTC
TRBV7-2,.,TRBJ2-7,TRBD2,CASSLFLSGTTFSYEQYF,TGTGCCAGCAGCTTATTTTTGAGCGGGACTACCTTCAGCTACGAGCAGTACTTC
TRBV27,.,TRBJ1-1,TRBD1,CASSLFALTGAATEAFF,TGTGCCAGCAGTTTATTTGCCCTGACAGGGGCGGCCACTGAAGCTTTCTTT
TRBV6-5,.,TRBJ2-7,TRBD1,CASNRGYEQYF,TGTGCCAGCAACAGGGGCTACGAGCAGTACTTC
TRBV11-2,.,TRBJ2-2,.,CASSSYGTSNTGELFF,TGTGCCAGCAGCTCGTACGGGACTTCGAACACCGGGGAGCTGTTTTTT
TRBV7-2,.,TRBJ2-1,TRBD2,CASSYKLAGGAHEQFF,TGTGCCAGCAGCTACAAACTAGCGGGAGGTGCCCATGAGCAGTTCTTC
TRBV19,.,TRBJ2-3,TRBD2,CASSTPGLAGSTDTQYF,TGTGCCAGTAGTACACCGGGACTAGCGGGAAGTACAGATACGCAGTATTTT
TRBV18,.,TRBJ2-1,.,CASSPILPLGDNEQFF,TGTGCCAGCTCACCAATTCTCCCCTTGGGCGACAATGAGCAGTTCTTC
TRBV5-4,.,TRBJ1-2,.,CASSSAPGDYGYTF,TGTGCCAGCAGCTCCGCCCCAGGTGACTATGGCTACACCTTC
TRBV28,.,TRBJ2-7,.,CASSSRTVFTYEQYF,TGTGCCAGCAGTTCTCGGACAGTCTTTACCTACGAGCAGTACTTC
TRBV28,.,TRBJ2-2,TRBD2,CASSLGAGVTGELFF,TGTGCCAGCAGTTTAGGAGCGGGAGTCACCGGGGAGCTGTTTTTT
TRBV7-2,.,TRBJ2-7,TRBD2,CASSLSAGGTYEQYF,TGTGCCAGCAGCTTATCAGCGGGGGGAACCTACGAGCAGTACTTC
TRBV3-1/TRBV3-2,.,TRBJ1-6,.,CASSQDSGSSPLHF,TGTGCCAGCAGCCAAGATTCGGGGAGCTCACCCCTCCACTTT
TRBV18,.,TRBJ2-1,TRBD2,CASSPPDIAGDTRNEQFF,TGTGCCAGCTCACCACCGGATATAGCGGGAGATACTAGGAATGAGCAGTTCTTC
TRBV9,few,TRBJ1-5,.,CASSVTDSNQPQHF,TGTGCCAGCAGCGTAACAGATAGCAATCAGCCCCAGCATTTT
TRBV7-2,.,TRBJ2-3,.,CASSSVSRTDTQYF,TGTGCCAGCAGCTCCGTCTCTAGGACAGATACGCAGTATTTT
TRBV6-5,.,TRBJ1-5,TRBD1,CASTGQGAIGQPQHF,TGTGCCAGCACCGGACAGGGGGCGATCGGGCAGCCCCAGCATTTT